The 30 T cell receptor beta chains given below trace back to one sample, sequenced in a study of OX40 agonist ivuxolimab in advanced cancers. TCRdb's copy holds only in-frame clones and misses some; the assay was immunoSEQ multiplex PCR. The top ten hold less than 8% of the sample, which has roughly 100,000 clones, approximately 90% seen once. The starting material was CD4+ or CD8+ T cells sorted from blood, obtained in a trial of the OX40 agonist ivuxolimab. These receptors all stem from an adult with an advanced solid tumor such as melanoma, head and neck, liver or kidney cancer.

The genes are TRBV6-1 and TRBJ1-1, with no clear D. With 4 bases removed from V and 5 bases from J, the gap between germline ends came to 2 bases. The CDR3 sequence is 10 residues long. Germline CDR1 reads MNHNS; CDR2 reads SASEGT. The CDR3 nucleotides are TGTGCCAGCAGTGGAACTGAAGCTTTCTTT. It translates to CASSGTEAFF.

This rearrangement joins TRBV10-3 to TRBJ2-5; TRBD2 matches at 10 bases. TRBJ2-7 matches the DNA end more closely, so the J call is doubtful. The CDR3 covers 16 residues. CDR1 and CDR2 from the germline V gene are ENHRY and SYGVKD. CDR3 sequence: CAISESGLAGGGEQYF. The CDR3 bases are TGTGCCATCAGTGAGTCGGGTTTAGCGGGAGGAGGCGAGCAGTACTTC.

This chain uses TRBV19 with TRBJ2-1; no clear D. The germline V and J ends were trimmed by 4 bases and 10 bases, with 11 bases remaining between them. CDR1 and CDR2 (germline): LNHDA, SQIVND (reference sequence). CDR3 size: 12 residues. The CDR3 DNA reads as TGTGCCAGTAGTACTAGAGAGTGGGAGCAGTTCTTC. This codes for CASSTREWEQFF.

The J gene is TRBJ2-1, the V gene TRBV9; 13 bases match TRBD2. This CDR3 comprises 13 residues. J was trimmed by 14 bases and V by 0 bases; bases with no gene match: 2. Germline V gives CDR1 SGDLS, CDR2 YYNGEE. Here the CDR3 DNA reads TGTGCCAGCAGCGTAGGGACTAGCGGGGGAAAGTTCTTC. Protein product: CASSVGTSGGKFF.

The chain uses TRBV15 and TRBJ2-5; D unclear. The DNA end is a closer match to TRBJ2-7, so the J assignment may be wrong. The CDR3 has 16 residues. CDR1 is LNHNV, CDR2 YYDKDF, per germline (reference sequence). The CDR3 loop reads CATSRDSPPATYEQYF. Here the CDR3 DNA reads TGTGCCACCAGCAGAGATAGCCCACCAGCCACCTACGAGCAGTACTTC.

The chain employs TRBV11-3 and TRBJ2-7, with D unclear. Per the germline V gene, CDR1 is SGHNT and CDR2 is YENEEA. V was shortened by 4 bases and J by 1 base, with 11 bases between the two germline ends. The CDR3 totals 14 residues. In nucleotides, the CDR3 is TGTGCCAGCAGCTATTTCGGTGGATCCTACGAGCAGTACTTC. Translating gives CASSYFGGSYEQYF.

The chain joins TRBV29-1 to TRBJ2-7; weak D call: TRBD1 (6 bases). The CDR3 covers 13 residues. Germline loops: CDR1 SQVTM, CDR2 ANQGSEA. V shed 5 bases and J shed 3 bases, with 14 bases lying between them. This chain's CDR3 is CSVCPQGRYEQYF. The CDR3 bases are TGCAGCGTTTGCCCACAGGGACGCTACGAGCAGTACTTC.

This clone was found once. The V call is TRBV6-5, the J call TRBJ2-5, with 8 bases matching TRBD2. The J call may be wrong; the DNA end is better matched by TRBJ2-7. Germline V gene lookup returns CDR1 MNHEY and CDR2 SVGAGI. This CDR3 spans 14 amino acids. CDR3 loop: CASSHGLASYEQYF. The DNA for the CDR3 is TGTGCCAGCAGTCACGGACTAGCTTCCTACGAGCAGTACTTC.

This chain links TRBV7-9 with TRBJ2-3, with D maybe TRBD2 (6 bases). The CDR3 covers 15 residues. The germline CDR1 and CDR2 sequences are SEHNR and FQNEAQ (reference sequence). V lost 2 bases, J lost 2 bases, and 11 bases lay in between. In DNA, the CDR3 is TGTGCCAGCAGCTTATGGCTAGCGCCCACAGATACGCAGTATTTT. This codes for CASSLWLAPTDTQYF. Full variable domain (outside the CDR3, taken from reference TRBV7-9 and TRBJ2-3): DTGVSQNPRHKITKRGQNVTFRCDPISEHNRLYWYRQTLGQGPEFLTYFQNEAQLEKSRLLSDRFSAERPKGSFSTLEIQRTEQGDSAMYLCASSLWLAPTDTQYFGPGTRLTVL.

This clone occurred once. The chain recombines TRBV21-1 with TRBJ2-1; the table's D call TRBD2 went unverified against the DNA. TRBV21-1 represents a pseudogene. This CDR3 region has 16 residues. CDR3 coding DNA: TGCGCCCCGGGGTCTGGGCGGGAGGGTTGGGACAATGAGCAGTTCTTC. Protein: CAPGSGREGWDNEQFF.

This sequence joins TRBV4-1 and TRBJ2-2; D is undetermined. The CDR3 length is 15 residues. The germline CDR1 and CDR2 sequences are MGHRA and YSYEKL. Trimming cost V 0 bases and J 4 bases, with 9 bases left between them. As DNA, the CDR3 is TGCGCCAGCAGCCAAGAAAGTGGGCCCACCGGGGAGCTGTTTTTT. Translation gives CASSQESGPTGELFF.

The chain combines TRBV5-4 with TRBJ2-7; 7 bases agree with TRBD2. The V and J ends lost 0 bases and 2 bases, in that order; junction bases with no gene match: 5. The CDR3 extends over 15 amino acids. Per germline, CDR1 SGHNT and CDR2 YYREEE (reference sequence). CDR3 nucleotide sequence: TGTGCCAGCAGCTTGGGAAGCGGGGCCACCTACGAGCAGTACTTC. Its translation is CASSLGSGATYEQYF. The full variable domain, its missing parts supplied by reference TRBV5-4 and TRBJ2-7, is ETGVTQSPTHLIKTRGQQVTLRCSSQSGHNTVSWYQQALGQGPQFIFQYYREEENGRGNFPPRFSGLQFPNYSSELNVNALELDDSALYLCASSLGSGATYEQYFGPGTRLTVT.

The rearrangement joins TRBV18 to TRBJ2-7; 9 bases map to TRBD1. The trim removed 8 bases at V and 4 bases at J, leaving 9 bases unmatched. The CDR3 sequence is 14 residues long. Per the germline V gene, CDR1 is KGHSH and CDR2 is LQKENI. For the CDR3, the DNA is TGTGCCAGCACTACCGAGGGACAGGGTTACGAGCAGTACTTC. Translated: CASTTEGQGYEQYF.

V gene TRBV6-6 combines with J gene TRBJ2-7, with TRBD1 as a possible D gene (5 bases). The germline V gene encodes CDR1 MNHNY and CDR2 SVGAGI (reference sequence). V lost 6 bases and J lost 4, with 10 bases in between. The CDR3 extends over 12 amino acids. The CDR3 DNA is TGTGCCAGCAGCCTCGACAGATACGAGCAGTACTTC. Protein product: CASSLDRYEQYF.

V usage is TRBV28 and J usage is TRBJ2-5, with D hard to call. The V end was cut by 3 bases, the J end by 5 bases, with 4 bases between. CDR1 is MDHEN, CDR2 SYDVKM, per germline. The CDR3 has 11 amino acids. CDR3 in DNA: TGTGCCAGCAGTTTCGCGGAGACCCAGTACTTC. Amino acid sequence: CASSFAETQYF.

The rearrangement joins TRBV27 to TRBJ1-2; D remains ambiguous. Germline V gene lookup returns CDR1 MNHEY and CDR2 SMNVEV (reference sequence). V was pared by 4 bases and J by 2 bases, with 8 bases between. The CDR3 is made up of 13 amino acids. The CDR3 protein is CASSSTVNYGYTF. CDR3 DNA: TGTGCCAGCAGTTCGACGGTAAACTATGGCTACACCTTC.

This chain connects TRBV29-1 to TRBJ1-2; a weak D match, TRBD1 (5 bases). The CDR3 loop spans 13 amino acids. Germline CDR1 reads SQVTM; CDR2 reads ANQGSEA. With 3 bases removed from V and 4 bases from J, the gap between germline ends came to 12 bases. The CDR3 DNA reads TGCAGCGTTGAGGTATTCGGGGGCTATGGCTACACCTTC. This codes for CSVEVFGGYGYTF.

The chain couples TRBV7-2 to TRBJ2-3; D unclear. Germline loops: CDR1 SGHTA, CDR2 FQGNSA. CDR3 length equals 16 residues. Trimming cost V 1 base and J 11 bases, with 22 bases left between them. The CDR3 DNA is TGTGCCAGCAGCTTAGTGGGCGGACGGAGTCTCAATATGCAGTATTTT. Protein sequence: CASSLVGGRSLNMQYF.

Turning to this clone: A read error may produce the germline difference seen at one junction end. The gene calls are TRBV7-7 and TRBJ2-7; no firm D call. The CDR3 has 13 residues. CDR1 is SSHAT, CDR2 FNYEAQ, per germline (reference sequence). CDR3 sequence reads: CASSLTATYEQYF. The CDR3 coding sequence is TGTGCTAGCAGCTTAACGGCTACCTACGAGCAGTACTTC.

CDR3 amino acids: CASSYLGFSSLNTGELFF. The CDR3, as DNA: TGTGCCAGCAGCTACCTCGGTTTTAGCAGCCTGAACACCGGGGAGCTGTTTTTT. J is TRBJ2-2 and V is TRBV11-3; unclear D gene. CDR1 is SGHNT and CDR2 is YENEEA in the germline V gene. The CDR3 contains 18 residues. Trimming left V 4 bases short and J 1 base short, with 19 bases between.

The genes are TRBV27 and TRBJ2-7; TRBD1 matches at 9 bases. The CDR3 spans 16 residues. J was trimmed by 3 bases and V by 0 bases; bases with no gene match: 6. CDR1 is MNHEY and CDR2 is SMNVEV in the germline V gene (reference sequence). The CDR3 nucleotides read TGTGCCAGCAGTTTATCTCCGGGACAGGGTTACTACGAGCAGTACTTC. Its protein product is CASSLSPGQGYYEQYF.

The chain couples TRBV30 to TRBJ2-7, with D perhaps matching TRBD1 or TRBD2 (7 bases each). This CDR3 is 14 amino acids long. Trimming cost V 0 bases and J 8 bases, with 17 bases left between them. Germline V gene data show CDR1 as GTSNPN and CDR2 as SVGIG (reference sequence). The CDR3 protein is CAWSVPGGAAKQYF. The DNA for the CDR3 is TGTGCCTGGAGTGTGCCAGGGGGGGCCGCAAAGCAGTACTTC.

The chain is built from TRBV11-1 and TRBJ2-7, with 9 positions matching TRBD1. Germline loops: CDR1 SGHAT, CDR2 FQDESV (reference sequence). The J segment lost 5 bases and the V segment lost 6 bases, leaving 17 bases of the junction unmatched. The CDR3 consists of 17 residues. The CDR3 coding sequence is TGTGCCAGCAGTCGACCGCAACAGGGGGCGCGAGATAACGAGCAGTACTTC. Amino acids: CASSRPQQGARDNEQYF.

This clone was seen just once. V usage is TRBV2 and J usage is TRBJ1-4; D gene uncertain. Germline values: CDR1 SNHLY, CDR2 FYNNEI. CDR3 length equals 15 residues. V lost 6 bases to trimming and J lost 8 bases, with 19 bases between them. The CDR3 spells CASRRTEAPGEKLFF. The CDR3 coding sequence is TGTGCCAGCAGGAGAACAGAAGCCCCGGGCGAAAAACTGTTTTTT.

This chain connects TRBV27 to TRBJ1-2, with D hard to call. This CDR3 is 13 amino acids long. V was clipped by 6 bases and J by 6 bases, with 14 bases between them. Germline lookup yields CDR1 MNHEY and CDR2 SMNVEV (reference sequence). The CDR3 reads CASRPRVADGYTF. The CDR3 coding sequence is TGTGCCAGCAGGCCCCGAGTAGCGGATGGCTACACCTTC.

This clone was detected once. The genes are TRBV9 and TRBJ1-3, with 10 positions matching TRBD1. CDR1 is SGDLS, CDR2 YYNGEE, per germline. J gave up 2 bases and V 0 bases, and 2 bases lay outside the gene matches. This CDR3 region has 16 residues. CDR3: CASSVEGQGTGNTIYF. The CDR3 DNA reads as TGTGCCAGCAGCGTAGAGGGACAGGGGACTGGAAACACCATATATTTT.

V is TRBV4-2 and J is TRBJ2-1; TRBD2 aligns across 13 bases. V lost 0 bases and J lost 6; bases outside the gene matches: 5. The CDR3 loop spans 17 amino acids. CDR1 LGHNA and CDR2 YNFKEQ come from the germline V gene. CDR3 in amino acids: CASSQETGLAGFNEQFF. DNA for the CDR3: TGTGCCAGCAGCCAAGAAACGGGACTAGCGGGATTCAATGAGCAGTTCTTC.

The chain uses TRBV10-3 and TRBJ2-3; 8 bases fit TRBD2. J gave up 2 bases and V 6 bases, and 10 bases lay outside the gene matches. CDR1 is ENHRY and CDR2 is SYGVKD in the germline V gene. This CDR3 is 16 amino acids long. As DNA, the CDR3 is TGTGCCATCAGGCCGGGACTAGGGGGATACACAGATACGCAGTATTTT. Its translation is CAIRPGLGGYTDTQYF.

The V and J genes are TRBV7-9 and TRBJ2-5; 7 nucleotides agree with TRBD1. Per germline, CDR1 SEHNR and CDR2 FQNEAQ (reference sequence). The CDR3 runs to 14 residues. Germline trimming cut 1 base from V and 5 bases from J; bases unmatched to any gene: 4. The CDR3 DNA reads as TGTGCCAGCAGCTTAGTTACAGGGGACGAGACCCAGTACTTC. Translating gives CASSLVTGDETQYF.

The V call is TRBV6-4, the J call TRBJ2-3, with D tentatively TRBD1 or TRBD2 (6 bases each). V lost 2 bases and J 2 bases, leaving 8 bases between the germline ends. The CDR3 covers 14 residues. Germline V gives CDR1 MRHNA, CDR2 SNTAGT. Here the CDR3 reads CASSDRGDTDTQYF. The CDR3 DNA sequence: TGTGCCAGCAGTGACAGGGGGGACACAGATACGCAGTATTTT.